Given below is one T cell receptor beta chain in context. These data come from a study of control samples from healthy donors and cancer patients. The table came from immunoSEQ multiplex PCR; TCRdb's copy has only in-frame clones and leaves some out. The sample records approximately 230,000 clones, over 75% being singletons. The receptor was derived from a woman aged 60-75 years with lung cancer. Specimen: PBMCs.

The chain's CDR3 is CASTETGSGNTIYF. The CDR3 region has the DNA TGTGCCAGTACCGAGACAGGGTCTGGAAACACCATATATTTT. The genes are TRBV6-5 and TRBJ1-3; TRBD1 aligns across 7 bases. CDR1 is MNHEY, CDR2 SVGAGI, per germline. The CDR3 is 14 amino acids. J lost 1 base, V lost 9 bases, and 6 bases had no gene match.